These 9 T cell receptor beta chains originate from one sample sequenced in a study of T cell repertoires in cytomegalovirus infection. MiXCR was run by TCRdb on the reads, yielding one entry per CDR3 protein. The data contain fewer than 900,000 distinct CDR3 sequences, 29% of them seen just once; the ten biggest clones take up about an eighth. These receptors' antigens are unknown. Specimen: cultured CD8+ T cells from PBMCs, collected from culture after CMV antigen stimulation. The receptors stem from a human donor in good health (CMV status not recorded). Some clones in this sample may be carry-over from other donors' samples.

This chain connects TRBV10-3 to TRBJ2-6; D not resolved. Germline CDR1 is ENHRY and CDR2 is SYGVKD. The length of the CDR3 is 19 residues. The ends were cut back, 3 bases at V and 0 bases at J, with 18 bases in the middle. The CDR3 spells CAISDEVGWLRSGANVLTF. The CDR3 DNA reads TGTGCCATCAGTGACGAGGTCGGTTGGTTGCGCTCTGGGGCCAACGTCCTGACTTTC.

The CDR3 region has the DNA TGTGCCAGCAGCTACTACCGGGACAGGTTCATGAACACTGAAGCTTTCTTT. This translates into CASSYYRDRFMNTEAFF. V gene TRBV11-2 combines with J gene TRBJ1-1; 8 nucleotides line up with TRBD1. Unmatched junction bases numbered 10, after V lost 4 bases and J lost 0 bases. The CDR3 contains 17 residues. Looked up from germline, CDR1 is SGHAT and CDR2 is FQNNGV. The whole variable domain, filled in from reference TRBV11-2 and TRBJ1-1, reads EAGVAQSPRYKIIEKRQSVAFWCNPISGHATLYWYQQILGQGPKLLIQFQNNGVVDDSQLPKDRFSAERLKGVDSTLKIQPAKLEDSAVYLCASSYYRDRFMNTEAFFGQGTRLTVV.

This clonotype was detected ten times or more. The V and J genes are TRBV10-3 and TRBJ2-1, with D possibly being TRBD1 (5 bases). The V gene lost 11 bases and the J gene lost 8 bases, with 25 bases spanning the gap. This CDR3 has 15 amino acids. Per germline, CDR1 ENHRY and CDR2 SYGVKD. CDR3 protein: CAADRQGYLPHEQFF. The CDR3, as DNA: TGTGCCGCGGACCGCCAGGGCTACCTTCCCCATGAGCAGTTCTTC.

The chain uses TRBV20-1 and TRBJ2-3; D perhaps matches TRBD2 (9 bases). The germline gives CDR1 DFQATT, CDR2 SNEGSKA (reference sequence). Trimming took 6 bases from V and 3 from J, leaving 28 bases between them. The CDR3 has 18 residues. CDR3 protein: CSATPDRAGGLGTDTQYF. As DNA, the CDR3 is TGCAGTGCGACCCCGGACAGGGCGGGGGGGCTTGGGACAGATACGCAGTATTTT.

The genes are TRBV10-3 and TRBJ2-5; perhaps TRBD2 as D (7 bases). Germline lookup yields CDR1 ENHRY and CDR2 SYGVKD. V was trimmed by 6 bases and J by 4 bases, leaving 12 bases between them. The CDR3 covers 13 residues. CDR3 in amino acids: CAIRGEGGETQYF. DNA of the CDR3: TGTGCCATCAGGGGGGAGGGGGGAGAGACCCAGTACTTC.

The chain joins TRBV2 to TRBJ2-2, with a weak D call TRBD1 (8 bases). V lost 0 bases and J 7 bases, leaving 18 bases between the germline ends. This CDR3 has 17 residues. The V gene's germline CDR1 is SNHLY and CDR2 FYNNEI. DNA for the CDR3: TGTGCCAGCAGTGAAGCGCAAGGAACAGGGGGGGGCGGGGAGCTGTTTTTT. This translates into CASSEAQGTGGGGELFF.

This rearrangement joins TRBV6-6 to TRBJ2-7; no firm D call. CDR1 and CDR2 from the germline V gene are MNHNY and SVGAGI (reference sequence). This CDR3 comprises 13 residues. V lost 6 bases, J lost 3 bases, and 12 bases lay in between. The CDR3 loop reads CASRTLGNYEQYV. In nucleotides, the CDR3 is TGTGCCAGCAGGACCCTCGGCAACTACGAGCAGTACGTC.

In this sample, this clonotype turned up a few times. This chain connects TRBV27 to TRBJ2-1, with a tentative D call TRBD2 (5 bases). This CDR3 region has 16 residues. From germline, CDR1 is MNHEY and CDR2 SMNVEV (reference sequence). V lost 3 bases to trimming and J lost 6 bases, with 18 bases between them. CDR3 region: CASSFTSRGRGNEQFF. DNA of the CDR3: TGTGCCAGCAGTTTTACCTCGAGAGGACGGGGCAATGAGCAGTTCTTC.

V gene TRBV6-5 combines with J gene TRBJ2-2; TRBD1 aligns across 7 bases. The CDR3 consists of 17 residues. V lost 5 bases, J lost 0 bases, and 9 bases stayed unmatched. CDR1 MNHEY and CDR2 SVGAGI come from the germline V gene. CDR3 amino acids: CASSQMGQITNTGELFF. In DNA form, the CDR3 reads TGTGCCAGCAGTCAAATGGGACAGATAACGAACACCGGGGAGCTGTTTTTT.